These T cell receptor beta chains were read from a single sample in a study of blood T cell repertoires in COVID-19. Assay used: immunoSEQ multiplex PCR; TCRdb lists only in-frame clones, some missing. The sample has over 250,000 clones, 70% to 90% seen once. The material sequenced was PBMCs or T cells enriched from blood (not recorded which). The receptors stem from a young woman who had recovered from COVID-19. Both conserved end residues are part of each CDR3. D genes are given only for firm matches. The listing skips clone size in some rows; elsewhere it reads once, few, many or a size class.

clone_size j_call d_call v_call cdr3_nt cdr3_aa
NA TRBJ1-2 TRBD1 TRBV15 TGTGCCACCAGGGGGACAGCCTCTAACTATGGCTACACCTTC CATRGTASNYGYTF
NA TRBJ2-5 TRBD1 TRBV5-1 TGCGCCAGCAGCTTGGGACAGGGGGTGGAGACCCAGTACTTC CASSLGQGVETQYF
NA TRBJ1-1 NA TRBV28 TGTGCCAGCAGTCAACCAGTTAACACTGAAGCTTTCTTT CASSQPVNTEAFF
NA TRBJ1-4 NA TRBV5-8 TGTGCCAGCAGCGCCATGGGGAGAAATGAAAAACTGTTTTTT CASSAMGRNEKLFF
NA TRBJ1-4 NA TRBV16 TGTGCCAGCAGCCAATCGCGCGATAATGCGTTTTTT CASSQSRDNAFF
NA TRBJ2-1 TRBD2 TRBV7-2 TGTGCCAGCAGCTTAGAGGTAGCGGGGGGACCACAGTTCTTC CASSLEVAGGPQFF
NA TRBJ1-2 TRBD1 TRBV14 TGTGCCAGCAGCCAAGTTGCTGGACAGGGAGGAGGCTACACCTTC CASSQVAGQGGGYTF
NA TRBJ1-6 NA TRBV2 TGTGCCAGCACCCCTAACAGTTCTAATTCACCCCTCCACTTT CASTPNSSNSPLHF
NA TRBJ2-3 NA TRBV13 TGTGCCAGCAGCTCAAAGGGACTCGAGGAGACGCAGTATTTT CASSSKGLEETQYF
NA TRBJ2-5 TRBD2 TRBV14 TGTGCCAGCAGCCCCGGCAGGACTAGCCGGGAGACCCAGTACTTC CASSPGRTSRETQYF
NA TRBJ2-1 NA TRBV19 TGTGCCAGTAGTATAGGGGGGCCAATGGAGCAGTTCTTC CASSIGGPMEQFF
NA TRBJ2-3 TRBD2 TRBV11-3 TGTGCCAGCAGCCATCGGGGGGGCCTAGGGGATACGCAGTATTTT CASSHRGGLGDTQYF
NA TRBJ2-1 NA TRBV7-9 TGTGCCAGCAGCTTCCAGGACTCATACAATGAGCAGTTCTTC CASSFQDSYNEQFF
NA TRBJ1-6 TRBD1 TRBV6-5 TGTGCCAGCAGCCCAGTGGGACAGGCTAATTCACCCCTCCACTTT CASSPVGQANSPLHF
NA TRBJ1-2 NA TRBV4-2 TGTGCCAGCAGCCAAGATAGTGGGTCCAGGGGCTACTATGGCTACACCTTC CASSQDSGSRGYYGYTF
few TRBJ1-1 TRBD1 TRBV6-5 TGTGCCAGCAGTCCGGACAGGGATGTCACTGAAGCTTTCTTT CASSPDRDVTEAFF
once TRBJ2-1 TRBD1 TRBV9 TGTGCCAGCAGCGTAGGTCAGAGACAGGGCAATGAGCAGTTCTTC CASSVGQRQGNEQFF
NA TRBJ1-6 NA TRBV27 TGTGCCAGCAGTAATCGTGGAGGTGGGGATTCACCCCTCCACTTT CASSNRGGGDSPLHF
NA TRBJ2-2 NA TRBV5-1 TGCGCCAGCAGCTTTGGCAGGGTGGACACCGGGGAGCTGTTTTTT CASSFGRVDTGELFF
NA TRBJ2-7 NA TRBV9 TGTGCCAGCGGGCTCTCACACTCCCACGAGCAGTACTTC CASGLSHSHEQYF